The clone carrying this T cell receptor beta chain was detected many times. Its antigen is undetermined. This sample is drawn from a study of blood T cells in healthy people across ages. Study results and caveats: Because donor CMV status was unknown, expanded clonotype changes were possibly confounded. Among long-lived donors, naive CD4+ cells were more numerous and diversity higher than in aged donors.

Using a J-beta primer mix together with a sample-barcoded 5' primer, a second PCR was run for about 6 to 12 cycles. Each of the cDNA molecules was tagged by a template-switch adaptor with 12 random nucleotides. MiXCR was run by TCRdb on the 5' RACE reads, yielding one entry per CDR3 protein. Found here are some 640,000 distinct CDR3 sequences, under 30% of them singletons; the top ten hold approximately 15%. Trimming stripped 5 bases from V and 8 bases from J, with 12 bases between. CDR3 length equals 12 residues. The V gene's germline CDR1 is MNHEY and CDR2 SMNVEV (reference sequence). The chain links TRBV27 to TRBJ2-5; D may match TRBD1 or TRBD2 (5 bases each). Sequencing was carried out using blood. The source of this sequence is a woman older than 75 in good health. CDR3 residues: CASSGVGGTQYF. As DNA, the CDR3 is TGTGCCAGCAGTGGCGTTGGGGGAACCCAGTACTTC.